The rows below give T cell receptor beta chains drawn from one sample of a study of OX40 agonist ivuxolimab in advanced cancers. Data came from immunoSEQ multiplex PCR; TCRdb stores just in-frame clones and leaves some out. The table shows around 94,000 clones, with 92% occurring only once. The sample consisted of CD4+ or CD8+ T cells sorted from blood, taken in a trial of the OX40 agonist ivuxolimab. These receptors were obtained from an adult with an advanced solid tumor such as melanoma, head and neck, liver or kidney cancer. Both conserved end residues are part of each CDR3. The D gene is left open where the match is weak. Only part of the rows carry a size: once, few, many, or a class if the clone is expanded.

TRBV12-2	once	TRBJ2-5	.	CASRFSYQETQYF	TGTGCAAGTCGCTTTTCGTACCAAGAGACCCAGTACTTC
TRBV27	.	TRBJ1-2	.	CASKRLDPNYGYTF	TGTGCCAGCAAGCGTCTAGACCCGAACTATGGCTACACCTTC
TRBV29-1	.	TRBJ2-7	TRBD1	CSVERVDRGAYEQYF	TGCAGCGTTGAACGGGTTGACAGGGGTGCCTACGAGCAGTACTTC
TRBV5-6	.	TRBJ1-2	.	CASSHSTNYGYTF	TGTGCCAGCAGCCACAGTACTAACTATGGCTACACCTTC
TRBV29-1	.	TRBJ2-1	.	CSVEAGTPYFSYNEQFF	TGCAGCGTTGAAGCGGGGACACCTTATTTCTCCTACAATGAGCAGTTCTTC
TRBV13	once	TRBJ2-5	TRBD1	CASSTRDRGVKETQYF	TGTGCCAGCAGCACCAGGGACAGGGGCGTGAAAGAGACCCAGTACTTC
TRBV2	.	TRBJ1-2	TRBD1	CASPAGTDYTF	TGTGCCAGCCCTGCCGGGACAGACTACACCTTC
TRBV4-1	.	TRBJ1-2	.	CASSQGVDYGYTF	TGCGCCAGCAGCCAAGGGGTGGACTATGGCTACACCTTC
TRBV2	.	TRBJ1-2	.	CASSGQATYGYTF	TGTGCCAGCAGTGGCCAGGCGACCTATGGCTACACCTTC
TRBV28	.	TRBJ2-7	.	CASSPTPDNSYEQYF	TGTGCCAGCAGCCCTACCCCTGATAACTCCTACGAGCAGTACTTC
TRBV13	once	TRBJ1-1	.	CASSLQQNTEAFF	TGTGCCAGCAGCTTACAGCAGAACACTGAAGCTTTCTTT
TRBV27	.	TRBJ2-3	.	CASSLSSDTDTQYF	TGTGCCAGCAGTCTATCTAGCGACACAGATACGCAGTATTTT
TRBV27	.	TRBJ2-7	.	CASSYGGTYEQYF	TGTGCCAGCAGTTATGGGGGTACCTACGAGCAGTACTTC
TRBV27	few	TRBJ2-3	.	CASKGELSSTDTQYF	TGTGCCAGCAAGGGGGAACTCTCTAGCACAGATACGCAGTATTTT
TRBV7-3	.	TRBJ2-1	.	CASSSVQNNEQFF	TGTGCCAGCAGCTCGGTCCAGAACAATGAGCAGTTCTTC
TRBV6-6	.	TRBJ2-7	.	CASSLEGHNEQYF	TGTGCCAGCAGTTTAGAGGGACATAACGAGCAGTACTTC